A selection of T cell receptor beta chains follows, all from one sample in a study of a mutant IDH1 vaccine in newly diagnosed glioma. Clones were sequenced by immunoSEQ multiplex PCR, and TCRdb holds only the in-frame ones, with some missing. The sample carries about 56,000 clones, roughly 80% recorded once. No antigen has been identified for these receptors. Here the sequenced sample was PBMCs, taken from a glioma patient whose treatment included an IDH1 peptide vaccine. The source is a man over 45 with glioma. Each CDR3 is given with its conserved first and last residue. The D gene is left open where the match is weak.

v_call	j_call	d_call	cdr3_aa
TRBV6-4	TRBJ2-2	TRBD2	CASRTSGDTGELFF
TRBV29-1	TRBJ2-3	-	CSGKQGSTDTQYF
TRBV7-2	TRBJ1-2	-	CASSLGAEALYGYTF
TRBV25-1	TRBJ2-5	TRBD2	CASSATSGVETQYF
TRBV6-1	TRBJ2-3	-	CASNIGGTDTQYF
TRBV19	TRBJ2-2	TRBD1	CASSTRQGAGELFF
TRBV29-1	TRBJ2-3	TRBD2	CSVWGADGRGHTDTQYF
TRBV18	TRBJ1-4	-	CASSLSGTPGTTNEKLFF
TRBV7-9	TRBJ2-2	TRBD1	CASRLQGLGELFF
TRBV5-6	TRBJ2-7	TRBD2	CASSLVPAGRVYEQYF
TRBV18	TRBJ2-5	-	CASSQRAAQGGEETQYF
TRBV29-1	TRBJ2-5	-	CSVEDRQYQETQYF
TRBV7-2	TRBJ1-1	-	CASSLGGGTEAFF
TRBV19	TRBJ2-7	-	CASKPGRTYEQYF
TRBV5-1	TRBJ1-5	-	CASSPHRVGQPQHF
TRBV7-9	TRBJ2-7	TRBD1	CASSPRDRGYEQYF
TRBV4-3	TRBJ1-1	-	CASSQDYSNTEAFF
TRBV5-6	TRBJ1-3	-	CASSPGSAGNTIYF
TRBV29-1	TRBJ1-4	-	CSPGRDSGEAGNEKLFF
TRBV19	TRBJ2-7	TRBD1	CASSRGGMEYF
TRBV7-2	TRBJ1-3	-	CASSPAWGRGNTIYF
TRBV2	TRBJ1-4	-	CASSLRPTAGEKLFF
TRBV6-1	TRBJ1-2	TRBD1	CASMQTGNYGYTF
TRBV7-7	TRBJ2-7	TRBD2	CASSRGLADSEQYF
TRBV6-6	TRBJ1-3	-	CASSYYEGASGNTIYF
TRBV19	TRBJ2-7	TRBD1	CASRDRGGSYEQYF
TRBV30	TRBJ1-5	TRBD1	CAWSKGQHSNQPQHF
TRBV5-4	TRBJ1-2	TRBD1	CASSDGTGSGYTF
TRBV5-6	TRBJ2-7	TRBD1	CASSSISPGQTYEQYF
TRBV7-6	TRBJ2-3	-	CASGWGESTDTQYF
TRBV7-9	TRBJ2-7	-	CASSSGAYEQYF
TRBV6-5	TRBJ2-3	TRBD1	CASSRQGSRAQYF
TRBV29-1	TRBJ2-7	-	CSVEDSDSYEQYF
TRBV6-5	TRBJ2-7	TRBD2	CASSYALAGSYEQYF
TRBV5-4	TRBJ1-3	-	CASSLRGGGNTIYF
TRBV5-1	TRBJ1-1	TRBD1	CASSSDRSIGAFF
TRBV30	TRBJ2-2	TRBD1	CAWSPDRGTTGELFF
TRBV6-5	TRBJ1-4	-	CASSSRDGNEKLFF
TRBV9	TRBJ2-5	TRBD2	CASSVGLAGGQETQYF
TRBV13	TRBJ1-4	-	CASSLGTAEKLFF
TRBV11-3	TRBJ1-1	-	CASSLEGGEAFF